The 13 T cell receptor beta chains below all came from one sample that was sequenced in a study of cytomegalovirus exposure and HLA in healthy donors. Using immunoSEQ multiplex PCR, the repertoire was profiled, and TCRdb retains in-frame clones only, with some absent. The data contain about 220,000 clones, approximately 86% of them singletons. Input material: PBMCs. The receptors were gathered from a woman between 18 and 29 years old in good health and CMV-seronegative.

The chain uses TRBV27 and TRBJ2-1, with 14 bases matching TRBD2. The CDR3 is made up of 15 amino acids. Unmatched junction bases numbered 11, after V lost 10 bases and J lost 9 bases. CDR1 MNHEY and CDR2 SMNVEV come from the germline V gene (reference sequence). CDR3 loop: CATRNETSGRVEQFF. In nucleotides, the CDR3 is TGTGCCACCAGGAACGAGACTAGCGGGAGGGTTGAGCAGTTCTTC.

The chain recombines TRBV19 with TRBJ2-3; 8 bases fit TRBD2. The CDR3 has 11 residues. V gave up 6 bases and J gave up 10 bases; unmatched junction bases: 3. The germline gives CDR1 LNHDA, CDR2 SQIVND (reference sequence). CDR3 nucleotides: TGTGCCAGTAGGAAGCGGGAGTCGCAGTATTTT. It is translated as CASRKRESQYF.

CDR3 in amino acids: CASSQDTAGVADTQYF. In nucleotides, the CDR3 is TGCGCCAGCAGCCAAGATACAGCGGGAGTCGCAGATACGCAGTATTTT. The gene calls are TRBV4-1 and TRBJ2-3, with 8 bases aligning to TRBD2. This CDR3 has 16 residues. V lost 0 bases to trimming and J lost 4 bases; unmatched junction nucleotides: 6. Germline values: CDR1 MGHRA, CDR2 YSYEKL.

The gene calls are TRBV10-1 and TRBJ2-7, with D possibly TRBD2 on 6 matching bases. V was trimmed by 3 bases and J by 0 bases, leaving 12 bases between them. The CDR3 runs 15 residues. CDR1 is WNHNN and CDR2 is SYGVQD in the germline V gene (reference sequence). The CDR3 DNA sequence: TGCGCCAGCAGTGAATATGCGGGGAACTCCTACGAGCAGTACTTC. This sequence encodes CASSEYAGNSYEQYF.

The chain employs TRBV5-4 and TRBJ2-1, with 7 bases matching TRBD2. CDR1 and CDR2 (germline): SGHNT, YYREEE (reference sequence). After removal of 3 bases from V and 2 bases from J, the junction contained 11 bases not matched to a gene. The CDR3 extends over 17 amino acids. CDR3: CASSSHGARGAYNEQFF. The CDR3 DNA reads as TGTGCCAGCAGCTCCCACGGGGCCCGGGGGGCCTACAATGAGCAGTTCTTC.

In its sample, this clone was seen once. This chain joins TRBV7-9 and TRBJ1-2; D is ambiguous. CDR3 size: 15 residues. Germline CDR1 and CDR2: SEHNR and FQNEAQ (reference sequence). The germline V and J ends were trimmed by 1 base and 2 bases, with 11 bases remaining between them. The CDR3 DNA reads TGTGCCAGCAGCTTAGTGAATTTACAGAACTATGGCTACACCTTC. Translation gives CASSLVNLQNYGYTF.

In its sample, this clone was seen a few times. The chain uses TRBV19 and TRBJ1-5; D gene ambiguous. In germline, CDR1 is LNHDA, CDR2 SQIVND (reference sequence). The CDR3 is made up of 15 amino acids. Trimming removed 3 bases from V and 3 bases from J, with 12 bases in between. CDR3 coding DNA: TGTGCCAGTAGTATTGCGGGTAACCTCAATCAGCCCCAGCATTTT. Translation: CASSIAGNLNQPQHF.

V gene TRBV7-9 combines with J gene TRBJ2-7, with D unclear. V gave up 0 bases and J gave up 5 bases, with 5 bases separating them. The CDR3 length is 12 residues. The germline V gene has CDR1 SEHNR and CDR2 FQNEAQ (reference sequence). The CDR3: CASSLALNEQYF. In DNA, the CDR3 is TGTGCCAGCAGCTTAGCACTGAACGAGCAGTACTTC.

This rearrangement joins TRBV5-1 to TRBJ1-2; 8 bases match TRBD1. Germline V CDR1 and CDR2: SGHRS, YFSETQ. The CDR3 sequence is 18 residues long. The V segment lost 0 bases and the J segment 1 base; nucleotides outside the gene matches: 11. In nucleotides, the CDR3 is TGCGCCAGCAGCTTGGGACCGGACAGGGTGACACTTAACTATGGCTACACCTTC. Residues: CASSLGPDRVTLNYGYTF.

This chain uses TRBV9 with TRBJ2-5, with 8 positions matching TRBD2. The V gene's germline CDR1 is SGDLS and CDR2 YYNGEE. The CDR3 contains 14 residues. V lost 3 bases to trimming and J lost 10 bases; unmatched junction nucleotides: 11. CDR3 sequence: CASSADSTGTSQYF. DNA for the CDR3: TGTGCCAGCAGCGCAGACTCGACGGGGACTAGCCAGTACTTC.

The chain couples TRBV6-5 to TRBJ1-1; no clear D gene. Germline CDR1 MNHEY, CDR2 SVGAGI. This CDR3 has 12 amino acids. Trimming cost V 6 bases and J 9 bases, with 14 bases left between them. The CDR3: CASSSPVAQAFF. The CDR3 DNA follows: TGTGCCAGCAGCTCACCGGTCGCACAAGCTTTCTTT.

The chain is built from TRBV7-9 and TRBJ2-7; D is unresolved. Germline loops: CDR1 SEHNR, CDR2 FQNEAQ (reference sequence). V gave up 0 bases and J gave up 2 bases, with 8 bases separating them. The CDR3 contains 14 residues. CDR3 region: CASSLARTAYEQYF. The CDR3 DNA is TGTGCCAGCAGCTTAGCGCGCACAGCCTACGAGCAGTACTTC. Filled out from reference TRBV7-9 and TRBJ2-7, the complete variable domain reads DTGVSQNPRHKITKRGQNVTFRCDPISEHNRLYWYRQTLGQGPEFLTYFQNEAQLEKSRLLSDRFSAERPKGSFSTLEIQRTEQGDSAMYLCASSLARTAYEQYFGPGTRLTVT.

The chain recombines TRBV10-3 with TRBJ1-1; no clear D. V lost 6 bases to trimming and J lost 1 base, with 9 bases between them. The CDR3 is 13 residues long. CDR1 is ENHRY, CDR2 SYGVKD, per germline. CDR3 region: CAIRDIENTEAFF. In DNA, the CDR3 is TGTGCCATCAGAGACATTGAGAACACTGAAGCTTTCTTT.